This T cell receptor (beta chain) was recovered during a study of response to subunit inactivated influenza vaccine. Per germline, CDR1 LGHDT and CDR2 YNNKEL (reference sequence). CDR3 size: 15 residues. The V and J ends lost 0 bases and 11 bases, in that order; junction bases with no gene match: 6. MiXCR, run by TCRdb on the RT-PCR reads, gives a single entry per CDR3 protein. The table includes more than 550,000 distinct CDR3 sequences, about 11% detected once. This sample was also put to use in a study of T cells expressing NK-cell markers. This second study notes: UMIs accompanied the 5'RACE template switching by which TCR beta cDNA was made. Restriction of sorting to alpha-beta TCR T cells was accomplished in several experiments using an anti-gamma-delta TCR antibody. Leadership of the CD3+CD56-NKG2C+ fraction also belonged to these clonotypes in a few donors.

The chain joins TRBV3-1 to TRBJ1-6; 8 bases fit TRBD1. The clonotype comes from a man aged 45-65 years who received an inactivated influenza vaccine. Sequencing was performed on PBMCs from blood, taken on the day of vaccination. CDR3 loop: CASSQEFSDRAPLHF. The DNA of the CDR3 is TGTGCCAGCAGCCAAGAATTTTCGGACAGGGCACCCCTCCACTTT.